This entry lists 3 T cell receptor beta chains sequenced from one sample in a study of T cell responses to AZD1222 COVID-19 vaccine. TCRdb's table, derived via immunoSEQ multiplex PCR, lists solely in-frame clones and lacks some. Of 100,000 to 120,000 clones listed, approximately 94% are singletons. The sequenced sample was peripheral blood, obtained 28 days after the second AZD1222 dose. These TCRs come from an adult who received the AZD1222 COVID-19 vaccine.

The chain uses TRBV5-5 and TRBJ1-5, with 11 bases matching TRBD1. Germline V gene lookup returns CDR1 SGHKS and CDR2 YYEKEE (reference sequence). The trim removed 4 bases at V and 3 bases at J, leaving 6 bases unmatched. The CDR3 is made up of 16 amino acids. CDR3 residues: CASSTGTGGINQPQHF. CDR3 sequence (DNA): TGTGCCAGCAGCACCGGGACAGGGGGGATCAATCAGCCCCAGCATTTT.

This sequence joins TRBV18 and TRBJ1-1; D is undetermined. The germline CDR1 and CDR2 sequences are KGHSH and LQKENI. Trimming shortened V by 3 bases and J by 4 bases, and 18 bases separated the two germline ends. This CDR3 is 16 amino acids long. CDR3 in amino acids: CASSPRGEEYSTEAFF. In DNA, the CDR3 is TGTGCCAGCTCACCTCGGGGAGAAGAATATAGCACTGAAGCTTTCTTT.

CDR3 sequence: CASSRAGAKLFF. The CDR3 DNA reads as TGTGCCAGCAGCCGAGCAGGGGCAAAACTGTTTTTT. This chain joins TRBV14 and TRBJ1-4; D possibly corresponds to TRBD1 (6 bases). The ends were cut back, 4 bases at V and 10 bases at J, with 10 bases in the middle. From germline, CDR1 is SGHDN and CDR2 FVKESK. This CDR3 comprises 12 residues.